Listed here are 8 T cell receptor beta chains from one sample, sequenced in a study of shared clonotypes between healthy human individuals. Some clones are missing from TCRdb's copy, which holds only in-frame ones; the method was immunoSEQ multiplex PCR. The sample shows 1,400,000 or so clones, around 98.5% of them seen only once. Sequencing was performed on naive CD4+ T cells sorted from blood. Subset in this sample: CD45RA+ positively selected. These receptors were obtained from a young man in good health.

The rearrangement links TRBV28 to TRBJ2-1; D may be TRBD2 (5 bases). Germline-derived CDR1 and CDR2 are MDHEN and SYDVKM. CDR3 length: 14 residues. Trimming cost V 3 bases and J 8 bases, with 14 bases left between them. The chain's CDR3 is CASSFSDGIYEQFF. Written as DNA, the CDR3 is TGTGCCAGCAGTTTTTCTGACGGGATCTATGAGCAGTTCTTC.

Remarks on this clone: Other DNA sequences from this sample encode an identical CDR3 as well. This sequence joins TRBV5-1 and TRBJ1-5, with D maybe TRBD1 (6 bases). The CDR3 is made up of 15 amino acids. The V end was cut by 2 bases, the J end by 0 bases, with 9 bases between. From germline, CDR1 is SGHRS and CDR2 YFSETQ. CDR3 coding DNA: TGCGCCAGCAGCTTACAGGGATATAGCAATCAGCCCCAGCATTTT. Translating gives CASSLQGYSNQPQHF.

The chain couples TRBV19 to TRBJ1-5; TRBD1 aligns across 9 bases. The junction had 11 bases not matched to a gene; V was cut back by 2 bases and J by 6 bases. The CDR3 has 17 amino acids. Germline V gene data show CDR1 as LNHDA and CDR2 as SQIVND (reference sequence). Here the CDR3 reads CASSITTGTGSGQPQHF. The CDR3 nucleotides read TGTGCCAGTAGTATAACAACCGGGACAGGGTCGGGTCAGCCCCAGCATTTT.

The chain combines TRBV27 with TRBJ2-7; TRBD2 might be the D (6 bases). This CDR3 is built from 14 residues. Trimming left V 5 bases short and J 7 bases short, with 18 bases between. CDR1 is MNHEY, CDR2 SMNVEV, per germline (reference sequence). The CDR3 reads CASSPGLSTWEQYF. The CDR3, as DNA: TGTGCCAGCAGTCCGGGACTTTCCACGTGGGAGCAGTACTTC.

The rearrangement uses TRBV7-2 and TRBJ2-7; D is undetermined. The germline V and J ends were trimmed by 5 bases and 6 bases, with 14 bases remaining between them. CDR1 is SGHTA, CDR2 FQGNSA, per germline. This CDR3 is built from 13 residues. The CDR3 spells CASSQRTNLEQYF. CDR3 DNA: TGTGCCAGCAGCCAAAGGACGAACCTCGAGCAGTACTTC. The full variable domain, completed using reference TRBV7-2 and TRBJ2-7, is GAGVSQSPSNKVTEKGKDVELRCDPISGHTALYWYRQSLGQGLEFLIYFQGNSAPDKSGLPSDRFSAERTGGSVSTLTIQRTQQEDSAVYLCASSQRTNLEQYFGPGTRLTVT.

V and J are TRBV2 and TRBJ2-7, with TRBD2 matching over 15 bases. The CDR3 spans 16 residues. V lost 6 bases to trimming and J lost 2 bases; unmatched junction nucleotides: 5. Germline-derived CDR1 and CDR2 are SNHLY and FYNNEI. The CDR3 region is CASRGTSGRIAYEQYF. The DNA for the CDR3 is TGTGCCAGCAGGGGGACTAGCGGGAGGATCGCCTACGAGCAGTACTTC.

The CDR3 loop reads CARTRCGGDEQFF. In DNA, the CDR3 is TGTGCCAGAACGAGGTGTGGGGGGGATGAGCAGTTCTTC. The chain employs TRBV25-1 and TRBJ2-1; the match to TRBD2 covers 7 bases. Looked up from germline, CDR1 is MGHDK and CDR2 is SYGVNS. The CDR3 extends over 13 amino acids. V lost 9 bases and J lost 8; bases outside the gene matches: 10. Variable domain in full (rest from reference TRBV25-1 and TRBJ2-1): EADIYQTPRYLVIGTGKKITLECSQTMGHDKMYWYQQDPGMELHLIHYSYGVNSTEKGDLSSESTVSRIRTEHFPLTLESARPSHTSQYLCARTRCGGDEQFFGPGTRLTVL.

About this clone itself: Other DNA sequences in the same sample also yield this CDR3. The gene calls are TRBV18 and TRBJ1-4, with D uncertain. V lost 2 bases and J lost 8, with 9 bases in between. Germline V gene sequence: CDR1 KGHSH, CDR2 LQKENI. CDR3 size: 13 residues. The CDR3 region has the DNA TGTGCCAGCTCACCAGGGCCGGGCGAAAAACTGTTTTTT. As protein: CASSPGPGEKLFF.